This T cell receptor beta chain was retrieved from a study of T cell responses to AZD1222 COVID-19 vaccine. Study-level points and caveats: Among those given AZD1222, only five or six were seropositive at baseline. Researchers took repertoire samples only after the peak T cell response had come. Regions left unmutated in variants are reportedly the target of nearly half of spike-specific TCRs. Researchers report vaccine-associated CD4 TCRs spanning spike, with dominance at 160-218 and 743-854.

Remarks on this clone: The antigen is not known.

Germline V CDR1 and CDR2: LGHNA, YSLEER. V gave up 1 base and J gave up 3 bases, with 16 bases separating them. The CDR3 length is 16 residues. TCRdb's table, derived via immunoSEQ multiplex PCR, lists solely in-frame clones and lacks some. The sample has about 95,000 clones; around 90% are singletons. The material was peripheral blood, obtained on day 0 of AZD1222 vaccination. The TCR comes from an adult in good health. This chain joins TRBV4-3 and TRBJ2-7; D may correspond to TRBD1 or TRBD2 (5 bases each). This chain's CDR3 is CASSQAVWDGNYEQYF. The CDR3 DNA follows: TGCGCCAGCAGCCAAGCGGTATGGGACGGGAACTACGAGCAGTACTTC.